This is a list of T cell receptor beta chains from one sample in a study of cytomegalovirus exposure and HLA in healthy donors. Profiling relied on immunoSEQ multiplex PCR, and the TCRdb table lists in-frame clones only, not all of them. The sample includes about 190,000 clones, roughly 79% seen only once; the top ten take less than 2%. Source material: PBMCs. These receptors were taken from a woman younger than 35 in good health and CMV-seronegative. CDR3s leave out the opening cysteine and the closing phenylalanine or tryptophan.

TRBJ1-4 | TRBV7-8 | ASSYRHGGEKLF
TRBJ2-1 | TRBV6-6 | ASSYSTASTDEQF
TRBJ2-5 | TRBV7-9 | ASRRDRAETQY
TRBJ2-3 | TRBV9 | ASSVEGQRDTQY
TRBJ1-1 | TRBV5-1 | ASSTRGETEAF
TRBJ2-3 | TRBV5-1 | ASSPRGLASPDTQY
TRBJ1-1 | TRBV6-1 | ANWGGAGTEAF
TRBJ2-5 | TRBV10-3 | AISESKGLRTTETQY
TRBJ1-1 | TRBV7-9 | ASSSAEGNTEAF
TRBJ1-1 | TRBV28 | ASSAAEAF
TRBJ2-7 | TRBV27 | ASSQSGTADYEQY
TRBJ2-7 | TRBV7-2 | ASSFIAYEQY
TRBJ2-5 | TRBV29-1 | SVEFGLAGRQETQY
TRBJ2-1 | TRBV30 | AWRGEGNEQF
TRBJ1-1 | TRBV5-1 | ASSLAGRNTEAF
NA | TRBV25-1 | ASSESRTGGLSSYEQY
TRBJ2-1 | TRBV5-1 | ASSGRGPQVNEQF
TRBJ2-5 | TRBV7-3 | ASSSLQGAGETQY
TRBJ2-7 | TRBV10-2 | ASSLTGGEQY
TRBJ2-7 | TRBV28 | ASSLLDRVIGYEQY